Listed here are 25 T cell receptor beta chains from one sample, sequenced in a study of OX40 agonist ivuxolimab in advanced cancers. Method: immunoSEQ multiplex PCR; TCRdb's copy keeps in-frame clones and lacks some. The profile covers some 80,000 clones, with about 83% appearing a single time and roughly 25% taken by the ten largest. Sequences were derived from CD4+ or CD8+ T cells sorted from blood, sampled in a trial of the OX40 agonist ivuxolimab. All receptors come from an adult with an advanced solid tumor such as melanoma, head and neck, liver or kidney cancer.

The rearrangement joins TRBV23-1 to TRBJ2-7; weak D call: TRBD1 (6 bases). TRBV23-1 qualifies as an ORF whose function is uncertain. The CDR3 loop spans 15 amino acids. Trimming cost V 3 bases and J 0 bases, with 12 bases left between them. CDR3 loop: CASSQRDTSSYEQYF. CDR3 nucleotides: TGCGCCAGCAGTCAGAGGGACACGAGCTCCTACGAGCAGTACTTC.

The chain links TRBV30 to TRBJ2-1; 8 bases line up with TRBD2. In germline, CDR1 is GTSNPN, CDR2 SVGIG (reference sequence). The V and J ends lost 6 bases and 4 bases, in that order; junction bases with no gene match: 8. The CDR3 contains 14 residues. In DNA, the CDR3 is TGTGCCTGCAAACTAGCGGTGGAATACAATGAGCAGTTCTTC. Protein sequence: CACKLAVEYNEQFF.

This clone was seen a single time. This sequence joins TRBV2 and TRBJ2-5; no firm D call. CDR3 size: 13 residues. CDR1 is SNHLY and CDR2 is FYNNEI in the germline V gene. The V end lost 8 bases, the J end lost 1 base, and 11 bases lay between the germline ends. The CDR3 nucleotides are TGTGCCAGCGTTTCTAGGTCCCAAGAGACCCAGTACTTC. The encoded protein is CASVSRSQETQYF.

The gene calls are TRBV7-6 and TRBJ2-3; 7 positions match TRBD2. V lost 5 bases to trimming and J lost 6 bases; unmatched junction nucleotides: 17. Germline V gives CDR1 SGHVS, CDR2 FNYEAQ. This CDR3 spans 17 amino acids. The DNA for the CDR3 is TGTGCCAGCAGCCATCCCGAGGGGAGCGGGAATGCTGATACGCAGTATTTT. As protein: CASSHPEGSGNADTQYF. The full variable domain, its missing parts supplied by reference TRBV7-6 and TRBJ2-3, is GAGVSQSPRYKVTKRGQDVALRCDPISGHVSLYWYRQALGQGPEFLTYFNYEAQQDKSGLPNDRFSAERPEGSISTLTIQRTEQRDSAMYRCASSHPEGSGNADTQYFGPGTRLTVL.

The CDR3 loop reads CASGVTLGANVLTF. CDR3 bases: TGTGCCAGCGGTGTCACTTTGGGGGCCAACGTCCTGACTTTC. J is TRBJ2-6 and V is TRBV27; no firm D call. The CDR3 runs 14 residues. CDR1 is MNHEY, CDR2 SMNVEV, per germline (reference sequence). Trimming cost V 8 bases and J 4 bases, with 12 bases left between them.

V gene TRBV19 combines with J gene TRBJ2-5, with no clear D. The germline V gene encodes CDR1 LNHDA and CDR2 SQIVND (reference sequence). The CDR3 runs to 14 residues. V was shortened by 5 bases and J by 0 bases, with 10 bases between the two germline ends. CDR3 region: CASSWLGYQETQYF. The CDR3 DNA reads as TGTGCCAGTAGTTGGTTAGGATACCAAGAGACCCAGTACTTC.

The J gene is TRBJ1-6, the V gene TRBV5-4; no reliable D call. The germline gives CDR1 SGHNT, CDR2 YYREEE (reference sequence). Trimming removed 0 bases from V and 6 bases from J, with 7 bases in between. CDR3 length: 14 residues. The DNA for the CDR3 is TGTGCCAGCAGCTTGGGAGTCTTTAATTCACCCCTCCACTTT. This sequence encodes CASSLGVFNSPLHF.

This chain joins TRBV5-1 and TRBJ2-5, with 13 bases identical to TRBD2. CDR1 is SGHRS and CDR2 is YFSETQ in the germline V gene. J gave up 2 bases and V 0 bases, and 10 bases lay outside the gene matches. This CDR3 comprises 19 residues. The CDR3 protein is CASSLGPSPGLAGQETQYF. The CDR3 nucleotides read TGCGCCAGCAGCTTGGGTCCATCTCCGGGACTAGCGGGACAAGAGACCCAGTACTTC. Using reference TRBV5-1 and TRBJ2-5 for the parts outside the CDR3, the full variable domain is KAGVTQTPRYLIKTRGQQVTLSCSPISGHRSVSWYQQTPGQGLQFLFEYFSETQRNKGNFPGRFSGRQFSNSRSEMNVSTLELGDSALYLCASSLGPSPGLAGQETQYFGPGTRLLVL.

The chain has TRBV2 and TRBJ1-5, with 7 positions matching TRBD1. The CDR3 is 14 residues long. J was trimmed by 4 bases and V by 6 bases; bases with no gene match: 6. Germline V gene sequence: CDR1 SNHLY, CDR2 FYNNEI. Here the CDR3 reads CASSPGTVNQPQHF. CDR3 nucleotide sequence: TGTGCCAGCAGCCCCGGGACAGTTAATCAGCCCCAGCATTTT.

The J gene is TRBJ2-7, the V gene TRBV6-5; 7 nucleotides agree with TRBD2. The germline CDR1 and CDR2 sequences are MNHEY and SVGAGI. The V and J ends lost 6 bases and 2 bases, in that order; junction bases with no gene match: 10. The CDR3 runs to 15 residues. CDR3 sequence reads: CASRPPSAGAYEQYF. The CDR3 coding sequence is TGTGCCAGCAGGCCCCCGTCCGCGGGAGCCTACGAGCAGTACTTC.

The V call is TRBV5-6, the J call TRBJ1-5; unclear D gene. CDR3 length: 15 residues. Per germline, CDR1 SGHDT and CDR2 YYEEEE. Deletions cut 0 bases from V and 7 bases from J, with 14 bases between. The CDR3 DNA reads as TGTGCCAGCAGCTTGGTTTCGGGGTTTGGGCAGCCCCAGCATTTT. Translation gives CASSLVSGFGQPQHF.

The chain recombines TRBV27 with TRBJ2-7, with D possibly matching TRBD1 (5 bases). Germline CDR1 reads MNHEY; CDR2 reads SMNVEV (reference sequence). This CDR3 region has 15 residues. V was trimmed by 6 bases and J by 3 bases, leaving 18 bases between them. DNA for the CDR3: TGTGCCAGCAGATTAGGGGCAGGGTCCATCTACGAGCAGTACTTC. It codes for CASRLGAGSIYEQYF.

This chain connects TRBV10-1 to TRBJ2-2; 7 bases are a match to TRBD2. This CDR3 comprises 16 residues. Looked up from germline, CDR1 is WNHNN and CDR2 is SYGVQD (reference sequence). The V gene end was trimmed by 4 bases and the J gene end by 3 bases; junction bases not matched to a gene: 8. CDR3 sequence (DNA): TGCGCCAGCAGTGTAACAGCCGGGGGGTACACCGGGGAGCTGTTTTTT. Protein sequence: CASSVTAGGYTGELFF.

The chain links TRBV6-4 to TRBJ1-2; 8 bases line up with TRBD1. V was clipped by 6 bases and J by 2 bases; unmatched bases: 8. Looked up from germline, CDR1 is MRHNA and CDR2 is SNTAGT. The CDR3 length is 15 residues. The CDR3 loop is CASSPQGAANYGYTF. Here the CDR3 DNA reads TGTGCCAGCAGCCCGCAGGGGGCCGCGAACTATGGCTACACCTTC.

V and J are TRBV5-1 and TRBJ2-1; D is possibly TRBD2 (7 bases). V was shortened by 5 bases and J by 7 bases, with 10 bases between the two germline ends. CDR3 size: 12 residues. The V gene's germline CDR1 is SGHRS and CDR2 YFSETQ. CDR3 residues: CASRGGANEQFF. CDR3 nucleotides: TGCGCCAGCAGAGGGGGGGCTAATGAGCAGTTCTTC.

This clone appeared once. DNA for the CDR3: TGTGCCAGCAGCTTGGTAGGGCCAGGGAAATTGAATGAGCAGTTCTTC. This gives the protein CASSLVGPGKLNEQFF. The chain couples TRBV5-4 to TRBJ2-1; possibly TRBD1 for D (5 bases). Germline CDR1 is SGHNT and CDR2 is YYREEE (reference sequence). Trimming took off 0 bases at V and 7 bases at J, with 17 bases between the two ends. The CDR3 extends over 16 amino acids.

The V call is TRBV6-1, the J call TRBJ2-6; a weak D match, TRBD2 (5 bases). There are 16 residues in the CDR3. The germline CDR1 and CDR2 sequences are MNHNS and SASEGT. Trimming shortened V by 0 bases and J by 1 base, and 7 bases separated the two germline ends. The CDR3 DNA is TGTGCCAGCAGTGAAGCAAGAGGGTCTGGGGCCAACGTCCTGACTTTC. Protein sequence: CASSEARGSGANVLTF.

The chain couples TRBV27 to TRBJ2-1, with 10 bases aligning to TRBD2. This CDR3 is 16 amino acids long. With 5 bases clipped from V and 8 bases from J, the junction kept 12 bases outside the gene matches. The germline CDR1 and CDR2 sequences are MNHEY and SMNVEV (reference sequence). The DNA for the CDR3 is TGTGCCAGCAGTGGTCGTCGGACTAGCGGTATTTATGAGCAGTTCTTC. Residues: CASSGRRTSGIYEQFF.

This chain uses TRBV5-5 with TRBJ1-5; TRBD1 is a possible D gene (6 bases). Germline V gene data show CDR1 as SGHKS and CDR2 as YYEKEE (reference sequence). Deletions cut 0 bases from V and 11 bases from J, with 18 bases between. This CDR3 spans 15 amino acids. In nucleotides, the CDR3 is TGTGCCAGCAGCTTGGAAGCAGGGGAACAATCAGCCCAGCATTTT. Protein: CASSLEAGEQSAQHF. The full variable domain, its missing parts supplied by reference TRBV5-5 and TRBJ1-5, is DAGVTQSPTHLIKTRGQQVTLRCSPISGHKSVSWYQQVLGQGPQFIFQYYEKEERGRGNFPDRFSARQFPNYSSELNVNALLLGDSALYLCASSLEAGEQSAQHFGDGTRLSIL.

In DNA, the CDR3 is TGTGCCAGCAGTTACGCTTCCGGGACACCTAAGGACACTGAAGCTTTCTTT. Translated: CASSYASGTPKDTEAFF. The V and J genes are TRBV28 and TRBJ1-1; TRBD1 is a possible D gene (6 bases). The germline gives CDR1 MDHEN, CDR2 SYDVKM. V lost 4 bases to trimming and J lost 3 bases, with 21 bases between them. CDR3 length: 17 amino acids.

The chain couples TRBV5-1 to TRBJ1-1; D unclear. The CDR3 contains 16 residues. V was clipped by 0 bases and J by 1 base, with 13 bases between them. Germline lookup yields CDR1 SGHRS and CDR2 YFSETQ. CDR3 in amino acids: CASSLAPTAGNTEAFF. The CDR3 DNA follows: TGCGCCAGCAGCTTGGCCCCTACAGCTGGGAACACTGAAGCTTTCTTT.

This clone was seen a few times. The V gene is TRBV4-1, the J gene TRBJ2-7; 10 nucleotides align to TRBD1. CDR1 MGHRA and CDR2 YSYEKL come from the germline V gene. After removal of 3 bases from V and 5 bases from J, the junction contained 10 bases not matched to a gene. The CDR3 totals 16 residues. CDR3 amino acids: CASSQLGTGEMNEQYF. DNA of the CDR3: TGCGCCAGCAGCCAGCTCGGGACAGGGGAAATGAACGAGCAGTACTTC.

The chain combines TRBV5-1 with TRBJ2-1; D may be TRBD2 (6 bases). Trimming removed 4 bases from V and 2 bases from J, with 16 bases in between. This CDR3 is built from 16 residues. CDR1 and CDR2 (germline): SGHRS, YFSETQ. The CDR3 nucleotides read TGCGCCAGCAGCCGGCCACGGGGGAGCACCTACAATGAGCAGTTCTTC. Its translation is CASSRPRGSTYNEQFF.

J is TRBJ1-6 and V is TRBV28, with 8 bases that match TRBD1. The CDR3 extends over 17 amino acids. The germline CDR1 and CDR2 sequences are MDHEN and SYDVKM. Losses at the gene ends were 5 bases for V and 10 bases for J; bases not matched to a gene: 16. The CDR3 region has the DNA TGTGCCAGCAGTCCCCCCGAGGACAGGGCCCTTGGGTCACCCCTCCACTTT. Protein product: CASSPPEDRALGSPLHF.

The V gene is TRBV7-2, the J gene TRBJ2-7, with TRBD2 matching over 8 bases. Trimming removed 6 bases from V and 2 bases from J; junction bases left unmatched: 9. CDR1 SGHTA and CDR2 FQGNSA come from the germline V gene. The CDR3 spans 15 residues. The CDR3 DNA is TGTGCCAGCAGTCCCGCGGCGGGGGGAGCCTACGAGCAGTACTTC. As protein: CASSPAAGGAYEQYF.